Each of the 10 T cell receptor beta chains below was sequenced from the same sample in a study of Graves' ophthalmopathy and Graves' hyperthyroidism. Beta-chain TCR CDR3 regions were amplified from RNA transcripts. First-round RT-PCR employed HTBI primers, with a second-round multiplex PCR after it. A single record per CDR3 protein comes from TCRdb applying MiXCR to the multiplex PCR reads. This sample has around 1,000,000 distinct CDR3 sequences, with less than 45% found just once. The source material was peripheral blood or thyroid tissue (not recorded which). The source of these receptors is an adult man with Graves' hyperthyroidism.

Concerning this clonotype: A much bigger clone sits one base away, suggesting this may be a read error. The V gene is TRBV7-9, the J gene TRBJ1-6; D perhaps matches TRBD1 (6 bases). There are 14 residues in the CDR3. With 5 bases removed from V and 9 bases from J, the gap between germline ends came to 14 bases. Germline V CDR1 and CDR2: SEHNR, FQNEAQ (reference sequence). CDR3 protein: CASSADRLSSPLHF. CDR3 bases: TGTGCCAGCAGCGCCGACAGGTTAAGTTCACCCCTCCACTTT.

This clonotype has a count of ten or more. The chain employs TRBV7-8 and TRBJ1-1, with D possibly TRBD1 on 5 matching bases. V was clipped by 5 bases and J by 1 base, with 11 bases between them. From germline, CDR1 is SGHVS and CDR2 FQNEAQ. The CDR3 spans 14 residues. The CDR3 nucleotides read TGTGCCAGCAGCCCAGGGCTGGCGAACACTGAAGCTTTCTTT. Encoded protein: CASSPGLANTEAFF.

Ten or more counts support this clonotype. The rearrangement links TRBV7-9 to TRBJ1-2; 7 bases line up with TRBD1. Germline V CDR1 and CDR2: SEHNR, FQNEAQ (reference sequence). The CDR3 runs 14 residues. V lost 4 bases, J lost 4 bases, and 6 bases stayed unmatched. CDR3 bases: TGTGCCAGCAGCTCCCAGACAGGGAGCTATGGCTACACCTTC. Amino acids: CASSSQTGSYGYTF.

This clonotype occurred a few times. The chain recombines TRBV9 with TRBJ2-5; D possibly uses TRBD1 or TRBD2 (6 bases each). Between the trimmed V and J ends, which lost 0 bases and 5 bases, there was a span of 17 bases. Germline assignment: CDR1 SGDLS and CDR2 YYNGEE. CDR3 length: 16 amino acids. The CDR3: CASSVDSSRGGETQYF. As DNA, the CDR3 is TGTGCCAGCAGCGTAGATAGCTCCCGAGGGGGGGAGACCCAGTACTTC. Together with reference TRBV9 and TRBJ2-5, the CDR3 gives the full variable domain: DSGVTQTPKHLITATGQRVTLRCSPRSGDLSVYWYQQSLDQGLQFLIQYYNGEERAKGNILERFSAQQFPDLHSELNLSSLELGDSALYFCASSVDSSRGGETQYFGPGTRLLVL.

About this clonotype itself: Possible read error: a much larger clone is one base away. The chain recombines TRBV20-1 with TRBJ1-5, with D perhaps matching TRBD1 (6 bases). The CDR3 sequence is 14 residues long. The germline CDR1 and CDR2 sequences are DFQATT and SNEGSKA (reference sequence). The DNA of the CDR3 is TGCAGTGCTAGAGCTGCAGGGGAAGATCAGTCCCAGCATTTT. This codes for CSARAAGEDQSQHF.

This clonotype was detected ten times or more. The V call is TRBV11-2, the J call TRBJ1-2; D not certain. V was cut by 9 bases and J by 4 bases, with 12 bases left in between. CDR3 length equals 12 residues. Germline V gene sequence: CDR1 SGHAT, CDR2 FQNNGV. DNA of the CDR3: TGTGCCAGTACCTTGGGTGCCTATGGCTACACCTTC. Protein: CASTLGAYGYTF.

This clonotype showed up many times. The gene calls are TRBV29-1 and TRBJ1-3; D ambiguous. The germline V and J ends were trimmed by 0 bases and 2 bases, with 8 bases remaining between them. This CDR3 spans 14 amino acids. Germline assignment: CDR1 SQVTM and CDR2 ANQGSEA. The CDR3 here is CSVEDPVTGNTIYF. CDR3 DNA: TGCAGCGTTGAAGATCCAGTAACTGGAAACACCATATATTTT.

On this clonotype: One base away lies a much larger clone, so this may be a sequencing read error. This chain connects TRBV7-4 to TRBJ1-6; possible D gene TRBD1, 6 bases. This CDR3 has 15 residues. CDR1 SGHVT and CDR2 SQSDAQ come from the germline V gene. The CDR3 here is CASGLPQGDNSPLHF. Written as DNA, the CDR3 is TGTGCCAGCGGCTTACCACAGGGAGATAATTCACCCCTCCACTTT.

On this clonotype itself: The missing conserved phenylalanine or tryptophan at the end of this CDR3 makes a read error likely. This rearrangement joins TRBV10-3 to TRBJ2-7, with a possible D match to TRBD1 (6 bases). Trimming pared 10 bases from V and 0 bases from J, leaving 22 bases between. CDR1 and CDR2 from the germline V gene are ENHRY and SYGVKD. CDR3 length: 16 residues. The CDR3 DNA reads TGTGCCAGCAGATCGACCGGGACACAAAACTCCTACGAGCAGTACTCC. This encodes CASRSTGTQNSYEQYS.

This clonotype was detected a few times. V and J are TRBV20-1 and TRBJ2-2, with 8 bases fitting TRBD1. V shed 1 base and J 6 bases; nucleotides not matched to a gene: 4. This CDR3 has 14 amino acids. In germline, CDR1 is DFQATT, CDR2 SNEGSKA (reference sequence). The CDR3 here is CSARGTGLAGELFF. The CDR3 region has the DNA TGCAGTGCTAGAGGGACAGGGCTGGCCGGGGAGCTGTTTTTT.